This entry lists 21 T cell receptor beta chains sequenced from one sample in a study of T cell changes during pregnancy in multiple sclerosis. Sequenced by immunoSEQ multiplex PCR; TCRdb stores in-frame clones only, minus some. The sample holds 100,000 or so clones; 94% are singletons and the top ten take around 1.7%. The specimen comprised peripheral blood, sampled after pregnancy. These TCRs come from a female donor in good health, enrolled as a control in a pregnancy study.

This clone was seen once. V is TRBV18 and J is TRBJ1-5; no clear D. The CDR3 consists of 14 residues. Germline CDR1 KGHSH, CDR2 LQKENI. V was pared by 0 bases and J by 8 bases, with 11 bases between. CDR3 bases: TGTGCCAGCTCACCACCGGGGAGTGCTAAGCCCCAGCATTTT. Translating gives CASSPPGSAKPQHF.

V and J are TRBV2 and TRBJ2-7; 9 bases are a match to TRBD2. Germline V gene lookup returns CDR1 SNHLY and CDR2 FYNNEI. The CDR3 contains 14 residues. Unmatched junction bases numbered 3, after V lost 4 bases and J lost 2 bases. The CDR3 DNA reads TGTGCCAGCAGTGTAGCGGGAGTAACCTACGAGCAGTACTTC. Encoded protein: CASSVAGVTYEQYF. The complete variable domain, with remaining parts taken from reference TRBV2 and TRBJ2-7, reads EPEVTQTPSHQVTQMGQEVILRCVPISNHLYFYWYRQILGQKVEFLVSFYNNEISEKSEIFDDQFSVERPDGSNFTLKIRSTKLEDSAMYFCASSVAGVTYEQYFGPGTRLTVT.

The V and J genes are TRBV7-9 and TRBJ2-3; D is unclear. The CDR3 covers 14 residues. The germline V gene encodes CDR1 SEHNR and CDR2 FQNEAQ (reference sequence). V lost 2 bases and J lost 2, with 8 bases in between. CDR3 protein: CASSLRQTTDTQYF. CDR3 DNA sequence: TGTGCCAGCAGCTTACGACAAACCACAGATACGCAGTATTTT.

This clone is medium-sized by share. This chain uses TRBV2 with TRBJ2-1; possibly TRBD2 for D (6 bases). CDR1 is SNHLY and CDR2 is FYNNEI in the germline V gene. With 4 bases removed from V and 2 bases from J, the gap between germline ends came to 15 bases. The CDR3 has 16 residues. CDR3 DNA: TGTGCCAGCAGTGGTGATCCCGGGAGTGCCTACAATGAGCAGTTCTTC. It codes for CASSGDPGSAYNEQFF.

V usage is TRBV19 and J usage is TRBJ1-1; 8 positions match TRBD1. V was pared by 5 bases and J by 3 bases, with 5 bases of the junction left unmatched. CDR1 is LNHDA and CDR2 is SQIVND in the germline V gene (reference sequence). The CDR3 spans 14 residues. DNA of the CDR3: TGTGCCAGTAGTTTGGACAGGGATGACACTGAAGCTTTCTTT. This codes for CASSLDRDDTEAFF. The full variable domain, its missing parts supplied by reference TRBV19 and TRBJ1-1, is DGGITQSPKYLFRKEGQNVTLSCEQNLNHDAMYWYRQDPGQGLRLIYYSQIVNDFQKGDIAEGYSVSREKKESFPLTVTSAQKNPTAFYLCASSLDRDDTEAFFGQGTRLTVV.

CDR3 sequence: CASSLVGGYSGNTIYF. DNA of the CDR3: TGCGCCAGCAGCTTGGTAGGCGGATACTCTGGAAACACCATATATTTT. The chain uses TRBV5-1 and TRBJ1-3; D remains ambiguous. The V gene's germline CDR1 is SGHRS and CDR2 YFSETQ. Trimming removed 0 bases at V and 0 bases at J, with 10 bases between. The length of the CDR3 is 16 residues.

The chain's CDR3 is CASSIVSGGYDEQYF. In DNA, the CDR3 is TGTGCCAGTAGTATAGTGTCAGGGGGGTACGACGAGCAGTACTTC. This chain links TRBV19 with TRBJ2-7; D possibly corresponds to TRBD1 (7 bases). Per germline, CDR1 LNHDA and CDR2 SQIVND (reference sequence). This CDR3 spans 15 amino acids. The V and J ends lost 1 base and 5 bases respectively, with 15 bases between them.

The CDR3 spells CASSPMLAGAGGELFF. The DNA of the CDR3 is TGTGCCAGCTCGCCCATGCTAGCGGGAGCGGGCGGGGAGCTGTTTTTT. V usage is TRBV18 and J usage is TRBJ2-2, with TRBD2 matching over 10 bases. Germline trimming cut 6 bases from V and 7 bases from J; bases unmatched to any gene: 11. The CDR3 runs 16 residues. The germline gives CDR1 KGHSH, CDR2 LQKENI. The full variable domain, with the rest looked up from reference TRBV18 and TRBJ2-2, is NAGVMQNPRHLVRRRGQEARLRCSPMKGHSHVYWYRQLPEEGLKFMVYLQKENIIDESGMPKERFSAEFPKEGPSILRIQQVVRGDSAAYFCASSPMLAGAGGELFFGEGSRLTVL.

This chain uses TRBV18 with TRBJ1-2, with D uncertain. Trimming removed 3 bases at V and 1 base at J, with 6 bases between. The CDR3 loop spans 13 amino acids. The germline V gene has CDR1 KGHSH and CDR2 LQKENI. The CDR3 is CASSPHSNYGYTF. Written as DNA, the CDR3 is TGTGCCAGCTCACCCCACAGTAACTATGGCTACACCTTC.

This chain links TRBV28 with TRBJ1-5; TRBD1 matches at 8 bases. The V segment lost 6 bases and the J segment 2 bases; nucleotides outside the gene matches: 3. This CDR3 is built from 14 residues. The germline V gene has CDR1 MDHEN and CDR2 SYDVKM. CDR3 DNA: TGTGCCAGCAGCACAGGGGGGGGCAATCAGCCCCAGCATTTT. Amino acid sequence: CASSTGGGNQPQHF.

V gene TRBV5-1 combines with J gene TRBJ2-1; D call uncertain. Between the trimmed V and J ends, which lost 4 bases and 1 base, there was a span of 12 bases. CDR3 length: 15 residues. The germline V gene encodes CDR1 SGHRS and CDR2 YFSETQ. The CDR3 sequence is CASSRDSTSYNEQFF. Here the CDR3 DNA reads TGCGCCAGCAGCCGCGACTCGACTTCCTACAATGAGCAGTTCTTC.

This chain joins TRBV5-1 and TRBJ1-4; TRBD1 agrees at 7 bases. Germline V gene data show CDR1 as SGHRS and CDR2 as YFSETQ. The CDR3 contains 15 residues. After removal of 4 bases from V and 2 bases from J, the junction contained 5 bases not matched to a gene. The DNA of the CDR3 is TGCGCCAGCAGCCTACGGGGACAGACTAATGAAAAACTGTTTTTT. It encodes CASSLRGQTNEKLFF. Supplemented by reference TRBV5-1 and TRBJ1-4, the full variable domain reads KAGVTQTPRYLIKTRGQQVTLSCSPISGHRSVSWYQQTPGQGLQFLFEYFSETQRNKGNFPGRFSGRQFSNSRSEMNVSTLELGDSALYLCASSLRGQTNEKLFFGSGTQLSVL.

This clone was observed a few times. This sequence joins TRBV15 and TRBJ1-1; D is unresolved. V lost 0 bases and J 0 bases, leaving 8 bases between the germline ends. Germline CDR1 is LNHNV and CDR2 is YYDKDF (reference sequence). The CDR3 has 15 amino acids. As DNA, the CDR3 is TGTGCCACCAGCAGAGATCTCGAGCTGAACACTGAAGCTTTCTTT. This codes for CATSRDLELNTEAFF.

The V and J genes are TRBV28 and TRBJ2-3; 8 bases match TRBD2. The CDR3 consists of 14 residues. Germline loops: CDR1 MDHEN, CDR2 SYDVKM. V lost 3 bases, J lost 1 base, and 0 bases stayed unmatched. The CDR3 loop is CASSFSGGTDTQYF. CDR3 bases: TGTGCCAGCAGTTTTAGCGGGGGCACAGATACGCAGTATTTT.

The rearrangement links TRBV7-2 to TRBJ2-1; perhaps TRBD1 as D (5 bases). CDR1 is SGHTA and CDR2 is FQGNSA in the germline V gene. The V and J ends lost 4 bases and 4 bases respectively, with 14 bases between them. There are 15 residues in the CDR3. The CDR3 protein is CASSSTNDRYNEQFF. Here the CDR3 DNA reads TGTGCCAGCAGCTCTACCAATGACAGATACAATGAGCAGTTCTTC.

Written as DNA, the CDR3 is TGTGCCAGCAGCCAAGAGAGGGAATACAATGAGCAGTTCTTC. It specifies CASSQEREYNEQFF. This chain joins TRBV14 and TRBJ2-1, with D maybe TRBD2 (5 bases). CDR1 is SGHDN and CDR2 is FVKESK in the germline V gene. CDR3 size: 14 residues. With 0 bases removed from V and 4 bases from J, the gap between germline ends came to 7 bases.

A single count supports this clone. This chain connects TRBV28 to TRBJ2-1; a weak D match, TRBD1 (6 bases). Germline values: CDR1 MDHEN, CDR2 SYDVKM. Trimming removed 6 bases from V and 9 bases from J, with 12 bases in between. This CDR3 has 12 residues. The CDR3: CASSSTGSEQFF. The CDR3 DNA reads as TGTGCCAGCAGCTCAACAGGGAGTGAGCAGTTCTTC.

The chain recombines TRBV4-1 with TRBJ2-2, with 10 nucleotides matching TRBD2. The trim removed 2 bases at V and 2 bases at J, leaving 5 bases unmatched. Germline lookup yields CDR1 MGHRA and CDR2 YSYEKL. This CDR3 has 17 amino acids. Here the CDR3 reads CASSQPLAGFNTGELFF. The CDR3 DNA is TGCGCCAGCAGCCAACCACTAGCGGGATTCAACACCGGGGAGCTGTTTTTT.

The rearrangement joins TRBV5-6 to TRBJ2-5; 9 nucleotides align to TRBD1. The length of the CDR3 is 17 residues. Trimming at V came to 0 bases and at J to 4 bases, leaving 10 bases not matched to a gene. Per the germline V gene, CDR1 is SGHDT and CDR2 is YYEEEE. The CDR3 sequence: CASSLALVTGGAETQYF. In DNA form, the CDR3 reads TGTGCCAGCAGCTTGGCTCTGGTGACAGGGGGAGCAGAGACCCAGTACTTC.

The V and J genes are TRBV6-1 and TRBJ1-2; the D gene is possibly TRBD1 (6 bases). Trimming removed 0 bases at V and 4 bases at J, with 15 bases between. This CDR3 comprises 16 residues. Germline values: CDR1 MNHNS, CDR2 SASEGT. The CDR3 DNA reads TGTGCCAGCAGTGAAGCTTGGAGGGGGGGGTCCTATGGCTACACCTTC. This sequence encodes CASSEAWRGGSYGYTF.

The rearrangement links TRBV2 to TRBJ2-7; D ambiguous. The CDR3 consists of 15 residues. Germline assignment: CDR1 SNHLY and CDR2 FYNNEI. V was cut by 6 bases and J by 3 bases, with 18 bases left in between. CDR3 bases: TGTGCCAGCAGACCTCTGACGCGCGGCAGCTACGAGCAGTACTTC. Amino acids: CASRPLTRGSYEQYF.